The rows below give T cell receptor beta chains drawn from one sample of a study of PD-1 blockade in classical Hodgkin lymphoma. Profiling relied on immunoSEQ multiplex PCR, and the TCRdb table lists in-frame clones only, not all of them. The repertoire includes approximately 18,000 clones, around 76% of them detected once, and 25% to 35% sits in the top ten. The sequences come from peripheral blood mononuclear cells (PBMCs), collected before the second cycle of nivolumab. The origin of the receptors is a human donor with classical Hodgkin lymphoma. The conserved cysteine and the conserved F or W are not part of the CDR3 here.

CDR3 protein: ASSVGDRPNSPLH
J gene: TRBJ1-6
CDR3 length: 13
V gene: TRBV9

CDR3 protein: SAQIEETQY
J gene: TRBJ2-5
CDR3 length: 9
V gene: TRBV20-1

CDR3 protein: ARSLGRLEAF
J gene: TRBJ1-1
CDR3 length: 10
V gene: TRBV5-3

CDR3 protein: ASSPGGAGLPTDTQY
J gene: TRBJ2-3
CDR3 length: 15
V gene: TRBV5-4

CDR3 protein: ATPLKGASAKDKQY
J gene: TRBJ2-7
CDR3 length: 14
V gene: TRBV27

CDR3 protein: ASTGEHDSPLH
J gene: TRBJ1-6
CDR3 length: 11
V gene: TRBV9

CDR3 protein: ASSYPDTDTQY
J gene: TRBJ2-3
CDR3 length: 11
V gene: TRBV6-5

CDR3 protein: ASGVQRGYGYT
J gene: TRBJ1-2
CDR3 length: 11
V gene: TRBV4-1

CDR3 protein: ASSLGPGGYT
J gene: TRBJ1-2
CDR3 length: 10
V gene: TRBV7-2

CDR3 protein: ASRALAGGATTQY
J gene: TRBJ2-5
CDR3 length: 13
V gene: TRBV28

CDR3 protein: ASSYGQVRNTEAF
J gene: TRBJ1-1
CDR3 length: 13
V gene: TRBV5-4

CDR3 protein: ASSLERTGTDSYEQY
J gene: TRBJ2-7
CDR3 length: 15
V gene: TRBV5-4

CDR3 protein: ASNIRGPWNEKLF
J gene: TRBJ1-4
CDR3 length: 13
V gene: TRBV2

CDR3 protein: ASSPGGYEQY
J gene: TRBJ2-7
CDR3 length: 10
V gene: TRBV7-2

CDR3 protein: SARGEETQY
J gene: TRBJ2-5
CDR3 length: 9
V gene: TRBV20-1

CDR3 protein: ASRQWWGADQPQH
J gene: TRBJ1-5
CDR3 length: 13
V gene: TRBV5-5

CDR3 protein: ASSEWGINYGYT
J gene: TRBJ1-2
CDR3 length: 12
V gene: TRBV6-1

CDR3 protein: ASSNPGRGYNEQF
J gene: TRBJ2-1
CDR3 length: 13
V gene: TRBV7-9

CDR3 protein: ACNLAAQETQY
J gene: TRBJ2-5
CDR3 length: 11
V gene: TRBV30

CDR3 protein: ASSLQPNTEAF
J gene: TRBJ1-1
CDR3 length: 11
V gene: TRBV5-1

CDR3 protein: ASSLTGAKNIQY
J gene: TRBJ2-4
CDR3 length: 12
V gene: TRBV27

CDR3 protein: ASSSITDTQY
J gene: TRBJ2-3
CDR3 length: 10
V gene: TRBV11-2

CDR3 protein: ASSFTGGQAF
J gene: TRBJ1-1
CDR3 length: 10
V gene: TRBV11-3

CDR3 protein: ASRETGGEQY
J gene: TRBJ2-7
CDR3 length: 10
V gene: TRBV6-1

CDR3 protein: ASSFTQSDTEAF
J gene: TRBJ1-1
CDR3 length: 12
V gene: TRBV5-1